A selection of T cell receptor beta chains follows, all from one sample in a study of multiple sclerosis patients with progressive multifocal leukoencephalopathy. Sequenced by immunoSEQ multiplex PCR; TCRdb stores in-frame clones only, minus some. This table holds tens of thousands of clones, nearly 90% found once. This material consisted of PBMCs, taken from a patient treated with natalizumab. These TCRs come from a human donor with multiple sclerosis. The CDR3 runs from the conserved cysteine through the conserved F or W.

TRBV18,TRBJ2-2,CASSPPGSNPQAGELFF
TRBV11-2,TRBJ1-2,CASSSRDRSLPFYGYTF
TRBV18,TRBJ1-2,CASSPAEQSYGYTF
TRBV28,TRBJ1-2,CASSLQRGYTF
TRBV6-1,TRBJ2-1,CASSGLAPYNEQFF
TRBV11-3,TRBJ2-1,CASSLLGGDEQFF
TRBV29-1,TRBJ1-1,CSAEDRKAFF
TRBV19,TRBJ2-7,CASSIDDSSYEQYF
TRBV5-1,TRBJ2-7,CASSVDRPPYEQYF
TRBV5-1,TRBJ1-4,CASSLVGSGEEKLFF
TRBV30,TRBJ1-6,CAWASGTGFNSPLHF
TRBV19,TRBJ2-1,CASRESLAGFEGDQFF
TRBV7-9,-,CASSLGQATYEQYF
TRBV7-2,TRBJ2-2,CASSLVGRGTGELFF
TRBV11-2,TRBJ1-2,CASSLDGSQAGNGYTF
TRBV5-4,TRBJ2-3,CASSSIHGASGILWADTQYF
TRBV7-2,TRBJ1-3,CASSLVHGAASGNTIYF
TRBV4-3,TRBJ2-3,CASSPRAGPTDTQYF
TRBV19,TRBJ2-5,CASNPSGPGETQYF
TRBV2,TRBJ2-6,CASRTQSSGANVLTF
TRBV5-6,TRBJ2-1,CASSPGLIPNNEQFF
TRBV7-2,TRBJ1-4,CASSLGAGGVGEKLFF
TRBV4-2,TRBJ1-5,CASSQDLQYSNQPQHF
TRBV9,TRBJ1-1,CASSRGGGRDMNTEAFF
TRBV4-1,TRBJ1-1,CASSLLGWNTEAFF
TRBV4-2,-,CASSPGTGAAEQYF
TRBV4-2,TRBJ2-4,CASARAPEGGNIQYF
TRBV27,TRBJ2-3,CASSLGASEYF
TRBV6-1,TRBJ2-1,CASSESGAPNEQFF
TRBV11-3,TRBJ2-3,CASSLGGLFLDTQYF
TRBV19,TRBJ1-1,CAGSPDIAGTEAFF
TRBV7-8,TRBJ1-1,CASSSTPGGESAEAFF
TRBV2,TRBJ2-4,CASSEGVEQKKNIQYF
TRBV13,TRBJ2-7,CASSLSDEQYF
TRBV5-4,TRBJ2-1,CASRIDPGGPGEQFF
TRBV9,TRBJ2-1,CASSPWTSGNYNEQFF
TRBV6-5,TRBJ2-7,CASTQGLGNHEQYF
TRBV27,TRBJ2-1,CASSLGSGGAYNEQFF
TRBV27,TRBJ2-6,CASSFYGNRGLSGANVLTF
TRBV7-2,TRBJ1-2,CASSDTGTPYTF
TRBV27,TRBJ1-4,CASSLGVGTWNEKLFF
TRBV7-2,TRBJ1-1,CASSSRSARNTEAFF
TRBV6-5,TRBJ2-7,CASSPDRPPYEQYF
TRBV6-6,TRBJ2-2,CASSRTSGRDGELFF
TRBV11-3,TRBJ2-3,CASSVSGGTDTQYF
TRBV18,TRBJ2-1,CATLTGYGTPAIF
TRBV7-9,TRBJ2-7,CASTPASGNGYEQYF
TRBV5-4,TRBJ1-1,CASSLAAGPNTEAFF
TRBV5-4,TRBJ2-1,CASSFSSGAYNEQFF
TRBV27,-,CASSLFRPTSVSREQYF
TRBV14,TRBJ2-1,CASRRTGESYNEQFF
TRBV4-2,TRBJ2-7,CASSRETGTGTYEQYF
TRBV28,TRBJ1-2,CASSRIRDSFRPNYGYTF
TRBV30,TRBJ2-2,CAWSTGTLFTGELFF
TRBV5-1,TRBJ2-7,CASSLTDTYEQYF
TRBV27,TRBJ2-1,CASSFLGNEQFF
TRBV29-1,TRBJ1-3,CSVAGTPGNTIYF
TRBV19,TRBJ1-1,CASAGRVNTEAFF
TRBV7-2,TRBJ1-2,CASSSYGQGKTYGYTF
TRBV19,TRBJ1-5,CASSKTDRGPNQPQHF